Following are 2 T cell receptor beta chains from one sample sequenced in a study of T cells after posttransplantation cyclophosphamide. Sequencing used immunoSEQ multiplex PCR; TCRdb keeps in-frame clones, though not all of them. The top ten hold 15% of the sample, which has around 10,000 clones, around four fifths seen once. Treatment was busulfan-fludarabine conditioning, a marrow graft, and cyclophosphamide on days +3 and +4. The material was PBMCs, obtained roughly 1,800 days after allogeneic stem cell transplant with posttransplant cyclophosphamide. Receptors were obtained from a female patient aged 50-59 years who received an allogeneic stem cell transplant from a related donor, was CMV-positive, and had no GVHD. Some T cells may be provided by the graft donor.

Here the CDR3 reads CAIRDRLAGTDTQYF. The CDR3 DNA reads TGTGCCATCAGGGATCGACTAGCGGGAACAGATACGCAGTATTTT. The V gene is TRBV10-3, the J gene TRBJ2-3; 11 nucleotides agree with TRBD2. Looked up from germline, CDR1 is ENHRY and CDR2 is SYGVKD. V was clipped by 6 bases and J by 3 bases; unmatched bases: 5. This CDR3 spans 15 amino acids.

There are a few counts of this clone. The V gene is TRBV27, the J gene TRBJ2-7, with unresolved D. CDR3 length: 14 amino acids. The germline V and J ends were trimmed by 2 bases and 7 bases, with 15 bases remaining between them. From germline, CDR1 is MNHEY and CDR2 SMNVEV (reference sequence). Written as DNA, the CDR3 is TGTGCCAGCAGTTTAGGAGAGTCCTTGGTGGAGCAGTACTTC. Translated, it gives CASSLGESLVEQYF.